This T cell receptor beta chain was sequenced for a study of T cell changes during pregnancy in multiple sclerosis. V shed 6 bases and J 4 bases; nucleotides not matched to a gene: 12. From germline, CDR1 is MNHEY and CDR2 SVGAGI. The CDR3 sequence is 15 residues long. The table came from immunoSEQ multiplex PCR; TCRdb's copy has only in-frame clones and leaves some out. The sample consists of tens of thousands of clones, approximately 90% of them appearing once. This specimen was CD4+ T cells from peripheral blood mononuclear cells, taken after pregnancy. The chain employs TRBV6-5 and TRBJ2-7; 7 nucleotides align to TRBD1. The TCR comes from a female donor with multiple sclerosis, enrolled in a pregnancy study. Here the CDR3 DNA reads TGTGCCAGCAGGGATTCGACAGGGCTCGTGTACGAGCAGTACTTC. Amino acid sequence: CASRDSTGLVYEQYF.